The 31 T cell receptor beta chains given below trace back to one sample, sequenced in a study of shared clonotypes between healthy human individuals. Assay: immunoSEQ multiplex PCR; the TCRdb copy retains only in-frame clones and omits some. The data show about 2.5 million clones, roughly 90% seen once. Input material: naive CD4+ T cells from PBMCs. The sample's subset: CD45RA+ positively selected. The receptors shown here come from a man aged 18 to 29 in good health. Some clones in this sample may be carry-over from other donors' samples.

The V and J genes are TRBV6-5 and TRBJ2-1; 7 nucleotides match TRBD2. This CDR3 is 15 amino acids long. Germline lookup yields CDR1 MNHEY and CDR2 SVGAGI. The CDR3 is CATEGGPSVIYEQFF. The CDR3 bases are TGTGCGACAGAGGGAGGGCCCAGTGTAATCTATGAGCAGTTCTTC.

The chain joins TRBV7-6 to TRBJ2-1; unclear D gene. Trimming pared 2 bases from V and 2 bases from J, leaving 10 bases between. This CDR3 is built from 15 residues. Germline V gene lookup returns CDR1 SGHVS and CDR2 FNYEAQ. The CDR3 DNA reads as TGTGCCAGCAGCTTATTAAGGTTCACCTACAATGAGCAGTTCTTC. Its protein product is CASSLLRFTYNEQFF.

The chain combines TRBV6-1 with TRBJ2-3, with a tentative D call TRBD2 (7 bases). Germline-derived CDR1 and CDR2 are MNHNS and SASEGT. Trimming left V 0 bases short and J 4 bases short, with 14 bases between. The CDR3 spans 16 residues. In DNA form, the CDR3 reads TGTGCCAGCAGTGAAGCAGGGGGGAGGGCCCCAGATACGCAGTATTTT. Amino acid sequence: CASSEAGGRAPDTQYF.

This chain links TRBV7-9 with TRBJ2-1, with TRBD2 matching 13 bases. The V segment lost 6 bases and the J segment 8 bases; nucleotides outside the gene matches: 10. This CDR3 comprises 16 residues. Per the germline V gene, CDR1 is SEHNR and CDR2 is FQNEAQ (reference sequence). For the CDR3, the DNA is TGTGCCAGCAGTACTAGCGGGAGGGCCTACCCCTATGAGCAGTTCTTC. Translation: CASSTSGRAYPYEQFF.

The CDR3 here is CASSLGPTSYNEQFF. In DNA form, the CDR3 reads TGTGCCAGCAGCTTGGGGCCTACATCCTACAATGAGCAGTTCTTC. This chain links TRBV5-6 with TRBJ2-1, with D uncertain. Germline CDR1 is SGHDT and CDR2 is YYEEEE. The ends were cut back, 0 bases at V and 1 base at J, with 8 bases in the middle. This CDR3 region has 15 residues.

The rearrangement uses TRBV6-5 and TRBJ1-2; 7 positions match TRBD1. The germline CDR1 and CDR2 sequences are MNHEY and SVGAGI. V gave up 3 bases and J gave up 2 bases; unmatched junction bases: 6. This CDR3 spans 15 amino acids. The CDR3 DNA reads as TGTGCCAGCAGTTATTCCCCAGGGGGAAACTATGGCTACACCTTC. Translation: CASSYSPGGNYGYTF.

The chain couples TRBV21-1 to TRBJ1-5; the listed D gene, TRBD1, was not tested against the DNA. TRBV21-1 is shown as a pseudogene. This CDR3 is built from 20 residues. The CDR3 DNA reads TGTGCCGCCCCCCACCTCGCGACAGGGGGAATTGGATATAGCAATCAGCCCCAGCATTTT. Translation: CAAPHLATGGIGYSNQPQHF.

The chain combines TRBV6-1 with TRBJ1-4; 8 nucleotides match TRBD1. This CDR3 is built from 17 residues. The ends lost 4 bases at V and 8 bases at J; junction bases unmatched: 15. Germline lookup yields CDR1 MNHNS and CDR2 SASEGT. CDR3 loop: CASSGELFRGRKEKLFF. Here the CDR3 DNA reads TGTGCCAGCAGTGGGGAACTTTTCAGGGGGCGGAAAGAAAAACTGTTTTTT.

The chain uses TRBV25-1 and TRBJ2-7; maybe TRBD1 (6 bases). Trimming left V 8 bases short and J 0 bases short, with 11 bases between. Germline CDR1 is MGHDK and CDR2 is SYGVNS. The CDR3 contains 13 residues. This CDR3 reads CASGGQSSYEQYF. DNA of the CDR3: TGTGCCAGCGGTGGACAGAGCTCCTACGAGCAGTACTTC.

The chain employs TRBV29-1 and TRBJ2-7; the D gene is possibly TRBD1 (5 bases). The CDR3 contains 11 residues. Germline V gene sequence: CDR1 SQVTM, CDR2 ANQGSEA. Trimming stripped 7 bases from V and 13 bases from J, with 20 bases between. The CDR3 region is CSATVAGAIYF. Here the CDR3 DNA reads TGCAGCGCCACCGTCGCTGGGGCGATATACTTC.

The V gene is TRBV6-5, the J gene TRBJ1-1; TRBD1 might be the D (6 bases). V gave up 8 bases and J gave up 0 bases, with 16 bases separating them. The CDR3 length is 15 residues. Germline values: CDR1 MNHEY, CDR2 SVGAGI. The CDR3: CASRVGQIMNTEAFF. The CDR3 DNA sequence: TGTGCCAGCCGGGTAGGACAGATCATGAACACTGAAGCTTTCTTT.

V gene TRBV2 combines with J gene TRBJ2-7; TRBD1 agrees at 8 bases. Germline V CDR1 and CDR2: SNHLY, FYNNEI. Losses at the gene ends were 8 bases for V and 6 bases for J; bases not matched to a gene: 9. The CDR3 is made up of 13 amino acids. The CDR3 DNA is TGTGCCAGCGCCGGGACAGGTCGAAGCGAGCAGTACTTC. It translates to CASAGTGRSEQYF.

CDR3 sequence reads: CASSSGTSGRADTQYF. DNA for the CDR3: TGTGCCAGCAGCTCGGGGACTAGCGGGAGGGCAGATACGCAGTATTTT. The V and J genes are TRBV7-9 and TRBJ2-3, with TRBD2 matching over 16 bases. Germline lookup yields CDR1 SEHNR and CDR2 FQNEAQ (reference sequence). The CDR3 is 16 residues long. After removal of 4 bases from V and 4 bases from J, the junction contained 2 bases not matched to a gene.

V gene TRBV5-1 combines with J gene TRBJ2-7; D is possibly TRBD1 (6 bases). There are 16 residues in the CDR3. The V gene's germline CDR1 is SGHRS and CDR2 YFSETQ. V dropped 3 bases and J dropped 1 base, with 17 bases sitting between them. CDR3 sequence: CASSWGWGTQSYEQYF. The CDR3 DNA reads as TGCGCCAGCAGCTGGGGGTGGGGGACACAGTCCTACGAGCAGTACTTC.

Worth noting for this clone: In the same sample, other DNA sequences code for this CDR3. CDR3 loop: CASSLPSSSYNEQFF. DNA of the CDR3: TGCGCCAGCAGCCTTCCCTCAAGCTCCTACAATGAGCAGTTCTTC. The chain uses TRBV5-1 and TRBJ2-1; D is ambiguous. CDR1 and CDR2 (germline): SGHRS, YFSETQ. V was shortened by 4 bases and J by 0 bases, with 11 bases between the two germline ends. The CDR3 contains 15 residues.

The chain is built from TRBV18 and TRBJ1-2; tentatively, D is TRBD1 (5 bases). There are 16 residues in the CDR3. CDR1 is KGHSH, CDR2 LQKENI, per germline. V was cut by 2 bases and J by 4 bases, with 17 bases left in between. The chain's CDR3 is CASSPTPGQGGYGYTF. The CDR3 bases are TGTGCCAGCTCACCAACCCCCGGGCAGGGTGGCTATGGCTACACCTTC.

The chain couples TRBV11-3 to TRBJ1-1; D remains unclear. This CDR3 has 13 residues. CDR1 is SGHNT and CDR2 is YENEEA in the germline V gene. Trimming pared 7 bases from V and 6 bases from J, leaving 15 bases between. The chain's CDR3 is CASILRPSSEAFF. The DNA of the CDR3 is TGTGCCAGCATCCTTAGACCTTCGTCTGAAGCTTTCTTT.

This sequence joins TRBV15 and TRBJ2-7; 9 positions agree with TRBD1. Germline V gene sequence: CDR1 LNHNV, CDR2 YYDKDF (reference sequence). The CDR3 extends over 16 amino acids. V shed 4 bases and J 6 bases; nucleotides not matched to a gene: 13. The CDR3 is CATSKTPTGGMGEQYF. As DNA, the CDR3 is TGTGCCACCAGCAAAACGCCCACAGGGGGCATGGGCGAGCAGTACTTC.

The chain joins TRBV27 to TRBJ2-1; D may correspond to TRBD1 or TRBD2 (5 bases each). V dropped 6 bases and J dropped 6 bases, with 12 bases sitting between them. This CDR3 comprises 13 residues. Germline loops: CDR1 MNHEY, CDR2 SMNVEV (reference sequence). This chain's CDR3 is CASRRHGANEQFF. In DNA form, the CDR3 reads TGTGCCAGCAGGCGGCACGGGGCCAATGAGCAGTTCTTC.

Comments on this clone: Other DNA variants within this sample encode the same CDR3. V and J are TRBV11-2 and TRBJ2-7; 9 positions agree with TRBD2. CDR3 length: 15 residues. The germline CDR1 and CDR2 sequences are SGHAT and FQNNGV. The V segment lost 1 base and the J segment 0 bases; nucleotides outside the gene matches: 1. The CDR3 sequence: CASSLGLAASYEQYF. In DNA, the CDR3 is TGTGCCAGCAGCTTAGGACTAGCGGCCTCCTACGAGCAGTACTTC.

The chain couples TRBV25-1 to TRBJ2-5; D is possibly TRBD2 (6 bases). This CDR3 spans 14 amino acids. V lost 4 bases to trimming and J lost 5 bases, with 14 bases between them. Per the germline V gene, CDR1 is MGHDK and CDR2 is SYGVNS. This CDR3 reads CASSGAGGSETQYF. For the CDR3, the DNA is TGTGCCAGCAGTGGGGCCGGGGGATCTGAGACCCAGTACTTC. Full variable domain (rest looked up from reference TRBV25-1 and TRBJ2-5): EADIYQTPRYLVIGTGKKITLECSQTMGHDKMYWYQQDPGMELHLIHYSYGVNSTEKGDLSSESTVSRIRTEHFPLTLESARPSHTSQYLCASSGAGGSETQYFGPGTRLLVL.

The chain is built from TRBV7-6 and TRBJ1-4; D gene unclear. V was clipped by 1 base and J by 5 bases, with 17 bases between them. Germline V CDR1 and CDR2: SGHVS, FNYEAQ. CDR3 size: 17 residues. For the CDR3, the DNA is TGTGCCAGCAGCTTAGTAGGTAGAGGCGCGGCGAATGAAAAACTGTTTTTT. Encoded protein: CASSLVGRGAANEKLFF.

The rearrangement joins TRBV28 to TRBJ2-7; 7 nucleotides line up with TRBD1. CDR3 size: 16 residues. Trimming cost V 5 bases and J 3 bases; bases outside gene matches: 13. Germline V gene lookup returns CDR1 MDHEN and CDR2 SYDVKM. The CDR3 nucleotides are TGTGCCAGCAGTACGACAGGGATAGTTCGGTACTACGAGCAGTACTTC. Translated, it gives CASSTTGIVRYYEQYF. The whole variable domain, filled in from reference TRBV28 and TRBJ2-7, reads DVKVTQSSRYLVKRTGEKVFLECVQDMDHENMFWYRQDPGLGLRLIYFSYDVKMKEKGDIPEGYSVSREKKERFSLILESASTNQTSMYLCASSTTGIVRYYEQYFGPGTRLTVT.

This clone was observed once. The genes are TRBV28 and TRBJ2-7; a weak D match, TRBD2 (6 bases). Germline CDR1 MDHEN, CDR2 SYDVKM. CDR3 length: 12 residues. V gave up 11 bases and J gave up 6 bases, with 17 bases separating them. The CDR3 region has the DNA TGTGCCTCCCGGGAGAAGCCCCGCGAGCAGTACTTC. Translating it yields CASREKPREQYF.

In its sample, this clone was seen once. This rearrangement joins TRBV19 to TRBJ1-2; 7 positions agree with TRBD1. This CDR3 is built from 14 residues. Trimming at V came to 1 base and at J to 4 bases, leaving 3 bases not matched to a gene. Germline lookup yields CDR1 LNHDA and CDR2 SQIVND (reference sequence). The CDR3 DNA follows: TGTGCCAGTAGTATAGGAGGGACAGTCTATGGCTACACCTTC. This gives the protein CASSIGGTVYGYTF.

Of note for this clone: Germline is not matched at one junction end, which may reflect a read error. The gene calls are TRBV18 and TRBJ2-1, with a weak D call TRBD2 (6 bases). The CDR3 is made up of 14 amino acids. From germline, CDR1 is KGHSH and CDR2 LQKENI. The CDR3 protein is CASSSPGSHNEQFF. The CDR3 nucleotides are TGTGCCAGCTCATCACCCGGGAGCCACAATGAGCAGTTCTTC.

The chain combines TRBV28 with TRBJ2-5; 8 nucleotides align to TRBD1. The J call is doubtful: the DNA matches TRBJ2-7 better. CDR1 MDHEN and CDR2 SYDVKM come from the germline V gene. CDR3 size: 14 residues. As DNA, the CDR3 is TGTGCCAGCAGTTTTCAGGGGGCGGGAAACGAGCAGTACTTC. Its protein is CASSFQGAGNEQYF.

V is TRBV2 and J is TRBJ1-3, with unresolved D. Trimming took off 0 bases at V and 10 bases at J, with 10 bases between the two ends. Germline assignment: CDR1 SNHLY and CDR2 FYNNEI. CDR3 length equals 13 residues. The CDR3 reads CASSEAYPGTIYF. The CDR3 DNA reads TGTGCCAGCAGTGAAGCTTATCCGGGGACCATATATTTT.

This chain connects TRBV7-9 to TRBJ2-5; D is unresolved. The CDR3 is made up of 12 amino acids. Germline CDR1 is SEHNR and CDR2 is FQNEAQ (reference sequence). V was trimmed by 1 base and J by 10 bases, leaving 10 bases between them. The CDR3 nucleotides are TGTGCCAGCAGCTTAGAAGTTGGGATCCAGTACTTC. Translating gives CASSLEVGIQYF.

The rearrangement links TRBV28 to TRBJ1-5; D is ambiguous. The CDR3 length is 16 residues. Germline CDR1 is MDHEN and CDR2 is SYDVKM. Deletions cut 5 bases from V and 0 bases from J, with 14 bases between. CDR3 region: CASSQPPGHSNQPQHF. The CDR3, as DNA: TGTGCCAGCAGTCAACCTCCGGGCCATAGCAATCAGCCCCAGCATTTT.

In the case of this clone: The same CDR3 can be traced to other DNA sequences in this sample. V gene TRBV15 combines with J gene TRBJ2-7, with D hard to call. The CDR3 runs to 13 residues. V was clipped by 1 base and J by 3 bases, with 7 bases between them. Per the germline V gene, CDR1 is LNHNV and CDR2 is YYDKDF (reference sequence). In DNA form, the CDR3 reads TGTGCCACCAGCAGAGGCCAAAACTACGAGCAGTACTTC. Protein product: CATSRGQNYEQYF. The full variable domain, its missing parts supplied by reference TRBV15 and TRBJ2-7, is DAMVIQNPRYQVTQFGKPVTLSCSQTLNHNVMYWYQQKSSQAPKLLFHYYDKDFNNEADTPDNFQSRRPNTSFCFLDIRSPGLGDTAMYLCATSRGQNYEQYFGPGTRLTVT.